What follows are 17 T cell receptor beta chains derived from one specimen sequenced in a study of post-analysis software for immune sequencing data. These receptors are not linked to any known antigen. TCR beta libraries were prepared from cDNA with unique molecular identifiers. A single record per CDR3 protein comes from TCRdb applying MiXCR to the PCR reads. The data show almost 700,000 distinct CDR3 sequences, with around 60% seen just once and about 11% held by the top ten. Overall study findings and caveats: Patients had higher frequencies than controls of about five TRBV segments, including TRBV5-6, TRBV5-1 and TRBV20-1.

Source material: blood. Receptors originate from a girl aged 2-10 years with multiple sclerosis.

The J gene is TRBJ1-2, the V gene TRBV20-1, with D possibly matching TRBD1 (6 bases). V shed 0 bases and J shed 8 bases, with 13 bases lying between them. Germline V gene sequence: CDR1 DFQATT, CDR2 SNEGSKA (reference sequence). The CDR3 contains 13 residues. CDR3 nucleotides: TGCAGTGCTAGAGATGCTACAGGGAAAGGCTACACCTTC. It codes for CSARDATGKGYTF.

This chain uses TRBV24-1 with TRBJ2-5, with TRBD1 matching over 7 bases. There are 15 residues in the CDR3. CDR1 is KGHDR and CDR2 is SFDVKD in the germline V gene. Trimming took 0 bases from V and 2 from J; bases not matched to a gene: 2. The CDR3 DNA reads TGTGCCACCAGTGATTTGTGGACAGGTCAAGAGACCCAGTACTTC. Protein sequence: CATSDLWTGQETQYF.

V gene TRBV27 combines with J gene TRBJ2-3, with 7 bases fitting TRBD2. There are 17 residues in the CDR3. Germline V gives CDR1 MNHEY, CDR2 SMNVEV (reference sequence). J was trimmed by 2 bases and V by 4 bases; bases with no gene match: 12. The CDR3 is CASSSSQRGSFTDTQYF. CDR3 sequence (DNA): TGTGCCAGCAGTTCATCGCAGCGGGGATCATTCACAGATACGCAGTATTTT.

The chain links TRBV12-3 or TRBV12-4 to TRBJ1-2, with TRBD1 as a possible D gene (6 bases). The CDR3 extends over 15 amino acids. Trimming shortened V by 3 bases and J by 4 bases, and 15 bases separated the two germline ends. The CDR3 is CASSLGAGARYGYTF. As DNA, the CDR3 is TGTGCCAGCAGTTTGGGGGCAGGGGCTCGCTATGGCTACACCTTC.

This clonotype was recorded once. The J gene is TRBJ2-7, the V gene TRBV5-1, with TRBD2 identical over 8 bases. CDR1 is SGHRS and CDR2 is YFSETQ in the germline V gene. The CDR3 spans 13 residues. J gave up 2 bases and V 5 bases, and 3 bases lay outside the gene matches. The CDR3 region is CASRREEPYEQYF. The DNA for the CDR3 is TGCGCCAGCAGGCGGGAGGAACCCTACGAGCAGTACTTC.

The chain recombines TRBV18 with TRBJ2-7; perhaps TRBD2 as D (5 bases). V was shortened by 2 bases and J by 6 bases, with 11 bases between the two germline ends. This CDR3 is built from 13 residues. Germline CDR1 is KGHSH and CDR2 is LQKENI. In nucleotides, the CDR3 is TGTGCCAGCTCACCAATTCGTGAGGGCGAGCAGTACTTC. Translation gives CASSPIREGEQYF.

The chain joins TRBV27 to TRBJ2-5, with D uncertain. The assigned J gene may be wrong: the sequence end matches TRBJ2-7 better. CDR1 is MNHEY and CDR2 is SMNVEV in the germline V gene (reference sequence). CDR3 length equals 14 residues. Written as DNA, the CDR3 is TGTGCCAGCAGTTTACACCTCGGTCCCTACGAGCAGTACTTC. It encodes CASSLHLGPYEQYF.

The V and J genes are TRBV3-1 and TRBJ2-7; a weak D match, TRBD1 (7 bases). V lost 4 bases and J 4 bases, leaving 17 bases between the germline ends. The germline V gene has CDR1 LGHDT and CDR2 YNNKEL (reference sequence). The CDR3 spans 15 residues. The CDR3 nucleotides are TGTGCCAGCAGCCTTCGAGGAGGGGGCGCGTACGAGCAGTACTTC. Protein product: CASSLRGGGAYEQYF.

This sequence joins TRBV7-2 and TRBJ2-3; tentative D call: TRBD2 (5 bases). V lost 5 bases and J 14 bases, leaving 14 bases between the germline ends. Germline V gene sequence: CDR1 SGHTA, CDR2 FQGNSA. The CDR3 contains 11 residues. CDR3 amino acids: CASSTGIRMYF. CDR3 nucleotide sequence: TGTGCCAGCAGCACCGGGATTAGGATGTATTTT.

This chain uses TRBV7-8 with TRBJ2-1, with D perhaps TRBD1 (6 bases). CDR1 is SGHVS and CDR2 is FQNEAQ in the germline V gene. The CDR3 runs to 15 residues. Trimming left V 5 bases short and J 10 bases short, with 21 bases between. DNA for the CDR3: TGTGCCAGCAGCCCGTTTCAGGGGACGGGGAAAGAGCAGTTCTTC. The encoded protein is CASSPFQGTGKEQFF.

The J gene is TRBJ2-1, the V gene TRBV7-3, with D maybe TRBD2 (6 bases). Germline assignment: CDR1 SGHTA and CDR2 FQGTGA. The CDR3 contains 17 residues. V was clipped by 5 bases and J by 7 bases, with 24 bases between them. CDR3 region: CASSPYGPGAGGNEQFF. As DNA, the CDR3 is TGTGCCAGCAGCCCCTACGGGCCGGGAGCAGGTGGGAATGAGCAGTTCTTC.

A few counts support this clonotype. The V gene is TRBV10-3, the J gene TRBJ1-2; D possibly corresponds to TRBD1 (5 bases). The germline V gene encodes CDR1 ENHRY and CDR2 SYGVKD. The CDR3 is 12 residues long. Between the trimmed V and J ends, which lost 0 bases and 8 bases, there was a span of 7 bases. The CDR3 DNA reads as TGTGCCATCAGTGAGTCGAGGGGAGGCTACACCTTC. Protein product: CAISESRGGYTF.

The V and J genes are TRBV6-5 and TRBJ2-2; D gene ambiguous. The CDR3 length is 13 residues. The V gene's germline CDR1 is MNHEY and CDR2 SVGAGI. V gave up 5 bases and J gave up 2 bases, with 6 bases separating them. The CDR3 DNA is TGTGCCAGCAGTATAAGTAACACCGGGGAGCTGTTTTTT. This encodes CASSISNTGELFF.

This chain links TRBV29-1 with TRBJ2-1, with 9 bases fitting TRBD1. After removal of 7 bases from V and 0 bases from J, the junction contained 4 bases not matched to a gene. The CDR3 has 14 residues. Germline CDR1 reads SQVTM; CDR2 reads ANQGSEA. CDR3 sequence reads: CSGTGDISYNEQFF. The CDR3 DNA sequence: TGCAGCGGGACAGGGGATATCTCCTACAATGAGCAGTTCTTC.

There are a few counts of this clonotype. V gene TRBV27 combines with J gene TRBJ1-2; D remains unclear. The CDR3 contains 16 residues. The V and J ends lost 1 base and 6 bases respectively, with 18 bases between them. Germline CDR1 and CDR2: MNHEY and SMNVEV (reference sequence). The CDR3 spells CASSLYGLGQRDGYTF. In DNA form, the CDR3 reads TGTGCCAGCAGTTTATACGGCCTTGGGCAGCGTGATGGCTACACCTTC.

The V and J genes are TRBV6-2 or TRBV6-3 and TRBJ2-3; D remains unclear. Germline lookup yields CDR1 MNHEY and CDR2 SVGEGT. The length of the CDR3 is 11 residues. V was trimmed by 5 bases and J by 6 bases, leaving 6 bases between them. In nucleotides, the CDR3 is TGTGCCAGCAGTAAAGTTGATACGCAGTATTTT. Protein sequence: CASSKVDTQYF.

J is TRBJ1-4 and V is TRBV12-3 or TRBV12-4; D possibly corresponds to TRBD1 (5 bases). V was pared by 3 bases and J by 5 bases, with 16 bases between. The CDR3 length is 16 residues. CDR3 loop: CASSFGTLAGNEKLFF. In DNA form, the CDR3 reads TGTGCCAGCAGTTTTGGGACTCTCGCGGGGAATGAAAAACTGTTTTTT.